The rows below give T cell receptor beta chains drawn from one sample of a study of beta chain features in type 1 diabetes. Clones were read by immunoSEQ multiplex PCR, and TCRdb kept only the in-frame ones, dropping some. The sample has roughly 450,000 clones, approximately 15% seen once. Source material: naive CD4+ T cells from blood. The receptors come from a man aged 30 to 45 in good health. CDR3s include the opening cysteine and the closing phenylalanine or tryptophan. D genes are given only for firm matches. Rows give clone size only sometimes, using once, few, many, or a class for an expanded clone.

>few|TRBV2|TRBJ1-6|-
CASSVEGYYNSPLHF
TGTGCCAGCAGTGTGGAGGGGTACTATAATTCACCCCTCCACTTT
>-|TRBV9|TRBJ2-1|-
CASSVAPAEASYNEQFF
TGTGCCAGCAGCGTAGCCCCAGCAGAGGCCTCCTACAATGAGCAGTTCTTC
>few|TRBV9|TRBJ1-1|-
CASSVAGNTEAFF
TGTGCCAGCAGCGTAGCCGGGAACACTGAAGCTTTCTTT
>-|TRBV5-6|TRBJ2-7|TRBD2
CASSSNDRLAGTYEQYF
TGTGCCAGCAGCTCCAATGACAGACTAGCGGGGACCTACGAGCAGTACTTC
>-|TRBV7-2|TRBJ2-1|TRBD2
CASSGIAGGRNEQFF
TGTGCCAGCAGCGGGATAGCGGGGGGGCGGAATGAGCAGTTCTTC
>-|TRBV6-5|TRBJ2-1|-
CASSENNYNEQFF
TGTGCCAGCAGTGAAAACAATTACAATGAGCAGTTCTTC
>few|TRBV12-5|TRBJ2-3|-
CASGSGGSTDTQYF
TGTGCTAGTGGTTCGGGCGGGAGCACAGATACGCAGTATTTT
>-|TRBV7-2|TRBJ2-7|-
CASSLASVDYEQYF
TGTGCCAGCAGCTTAGCTTCAGTGGACTACGAGCAGTACTTC
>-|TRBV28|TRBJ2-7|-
CASSSGNPYEQYF
TGTGCCAGCAGTTCTGGGAACCCCTACGAGCAGTACTTC
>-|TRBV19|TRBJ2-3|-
CATSGTSRDTQYF
TGTGCCACCTCCGGGACAAGCCGAGATACGCAGTATTTT
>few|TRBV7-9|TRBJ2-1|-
CASSPTSGRPGGEQFF
TGTGCCAGCAGTCCAACTAGCGGCCGCCCAGGGGGTGAGCAGTTCTTC
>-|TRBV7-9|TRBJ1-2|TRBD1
CASSHDRGANGYTF
TGTGCCAGCAGCCATGACAGGGGTGCTAATGGCTACACCTTC
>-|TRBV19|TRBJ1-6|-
CASSLSGNNSPLHF
TGTGCCAGTAGCCTCTCGGGAAATAATTCACCCCTCCACTTT
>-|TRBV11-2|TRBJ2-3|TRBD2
CASSPVLADSTDTQYF
TGTGCCAGCAGTCCTGTACTAGCGGACAGCACAGATACGCAGTATTTT
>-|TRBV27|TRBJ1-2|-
CASSLTGLTGYGYTF
TGTGCCAGCAGTCTGACAGGACTAACGGGCTATGGCTACACCTTC
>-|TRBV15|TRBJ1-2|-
CATSRQDYGYTF
TGTGCCACCAGCAGACAGGATTATGGCTACACCTTC
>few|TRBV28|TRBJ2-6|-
CASRISGANVLTF
TGTGCCAGCAGAATATCTGGGGCCAACGTCCTGACTTTC
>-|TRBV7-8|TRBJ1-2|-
CASSSVPGKYGYTF
TGTGCCAGCAGCTCAGTCCCGGGGAAATATGGCTACACCTTC
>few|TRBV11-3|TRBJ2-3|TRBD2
CASSSSRLAGSTDTQYF
TGTGCCAGCAGCTCCAGCCGGCTAGCGGGTAGCACAGATACGCAGTATTTT
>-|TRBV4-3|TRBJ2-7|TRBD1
CASSQYSGGGEQYF
TGCGCCAGCAGCCAGTACTCAGGGGGCGGGGAGCAGTACTTC
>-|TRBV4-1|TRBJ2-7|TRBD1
CASSIPGQGGYEQYF
TGCGCCAGCAGCATACCGGGACAGGGGGGTTACGAGCAGTACTTC
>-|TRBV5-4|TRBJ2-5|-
CASSFGGNAEETQYF
TGTGCCAGCAGCTTTGGCGGGAACGCAGAAGAGACCCAGTACTTC
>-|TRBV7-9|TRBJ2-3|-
CASSLVGTDTQYF
TGTGCCAGCAGCTTAGTAGGAACAGATACGCAGTATTTT
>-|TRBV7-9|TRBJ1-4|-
CATPSNEKLFF
TGTGCCACCCCCTCCAATGAAAAACTGTTTTTT
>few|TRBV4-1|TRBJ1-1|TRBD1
CASREGTGSIEAFF
TGCGCCAGCAGAGAGGGGACAGGGTCCATTGAAGCTTTCTTT
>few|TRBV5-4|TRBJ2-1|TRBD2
CASSSPGTSGRNEQFF
TGTGCCAGCAGCTCCCCCGGGACTAGCGGGAGGAATGAGCAGTTCTTC
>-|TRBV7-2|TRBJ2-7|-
CASSPPRRVVEQYF
TGTGCCAGCAGCCCCCCCCGCAGGGTGGTCGAGCAGTACTTC
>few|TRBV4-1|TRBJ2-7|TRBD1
CASSQAWTGVYEQYF
TGCGCCAGCAGCCAAGCCTGGACAGGGGTCTACGAGCAGTACTTC
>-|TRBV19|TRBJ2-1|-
CASRKRGSYNEQFF
TGTGCCAGCCGAAAACGGGGCTCCTACAATGAGCAGTTCTTC
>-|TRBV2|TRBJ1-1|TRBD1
CASVGQVNTEAFF
TGTGCCAGCGTAGGACAGGTGAACACTGAAGCTTTCTTT
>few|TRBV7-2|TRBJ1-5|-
CASSSGTTFPQPQHF
TGTGCCAGCAGCTCCGGGACAACTTTTCCCCAGCCCCAGCATTTT
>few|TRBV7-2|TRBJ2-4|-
CASSLVAGGNIQYF
TGTGCCAGCAGCTTAGTGGCAGGGGGGAACATTCAGTACTTC
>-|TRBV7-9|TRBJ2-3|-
CASSEPGLKVSSTDTQYF
TGTGCCAGCAGCGAGCCGGGACTGAAAGTATCTAGCACAGATACGCAGTATTTT
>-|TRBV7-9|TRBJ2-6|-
CASSLRRLSGANVLTF
TGTGCCAGCAGCTTAAGACGGCTCTCTGGGGCCAACGTCCTGACTTTC
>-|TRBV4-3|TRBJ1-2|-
CASSRQEGRAGYTF
TGCGCCAGCAGCCGTCAAGAGGGCAGGGCCGGCTACACCTTC
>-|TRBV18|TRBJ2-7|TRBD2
CASSPTSAAYEQYF
TGTGCCAGCTCACCGACTAGCGCCGCCTACGAGCAGTACTTC
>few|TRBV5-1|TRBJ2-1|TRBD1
CASSLLGDRITLNEQFF
TGCGCCAGCAGCTTGTTAGGGGACAGGATTACGTTGAATGAGCAGTTCTTC
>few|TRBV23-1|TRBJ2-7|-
CASAGCGEQYF
TGCGCCAGCGCGGGATGCGGCGAGCAGTACTTC
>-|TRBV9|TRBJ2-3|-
CASSVDRASPTDTQYF
TGTGCCAGCAGCGTAGACCGGGCCTCACCCACAGATACGCAGTATTTT
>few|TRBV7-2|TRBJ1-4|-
CASSWGSTNEKLFF
TGTGCCAGCAGCTGGGGGTCAACTAATGAAAAACTGTTTTTT
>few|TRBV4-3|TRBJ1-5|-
CASSQVERQPQHF
TGCGCCAGCAGCCAAGTGGAAAGGCAGCCCCAGCATTTT
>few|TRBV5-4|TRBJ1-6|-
CASSPGPQNNSPLHF
TGTGCCAGCAGCCCCGGCCCCCAGAATAATTCACCCCTCCACTTT
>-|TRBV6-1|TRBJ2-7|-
CASSGGAVGSYEQYF
TGTGCCAGCAGTGGTGGGGCCGTGGGAAGTTACGAGCAGTACTTC